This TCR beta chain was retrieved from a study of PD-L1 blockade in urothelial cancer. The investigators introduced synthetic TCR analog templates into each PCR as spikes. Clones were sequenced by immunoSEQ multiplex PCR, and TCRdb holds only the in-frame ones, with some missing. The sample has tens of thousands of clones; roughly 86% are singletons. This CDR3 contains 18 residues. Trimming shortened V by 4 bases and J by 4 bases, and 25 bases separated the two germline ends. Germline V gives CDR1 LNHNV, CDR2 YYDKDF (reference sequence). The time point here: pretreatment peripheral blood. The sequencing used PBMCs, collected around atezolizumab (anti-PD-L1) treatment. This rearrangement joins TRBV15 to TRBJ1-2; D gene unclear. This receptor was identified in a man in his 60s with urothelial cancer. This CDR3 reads CATSTELGLQPPVYGYTF. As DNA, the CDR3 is TGTGCCACCAGCACAGAGCTCGGACTCCAACCTCCCGTCTATGGCTACACCTTC.